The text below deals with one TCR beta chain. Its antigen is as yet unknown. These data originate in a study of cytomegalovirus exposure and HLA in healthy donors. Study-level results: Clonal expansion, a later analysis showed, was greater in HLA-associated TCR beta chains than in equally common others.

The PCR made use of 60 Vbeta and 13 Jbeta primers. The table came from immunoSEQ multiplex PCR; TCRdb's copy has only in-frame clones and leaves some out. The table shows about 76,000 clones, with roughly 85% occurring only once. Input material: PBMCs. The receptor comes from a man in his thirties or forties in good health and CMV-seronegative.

The CDR3 sequence: CAWSAWGTETQYF. The DNA for the CDR3 is TGTGCCTGGAGCGCCTGGGGGACTGAGACCCAGTACTTC. The V and J genes are TRBV30 and TRBJ2-5, with a possible D match to TRBD2 (6 bases). V was trimmed by 3 bases and J by 5 bases, leaving 13 bases between them. CDR1 and CDR2 (germline): GTSNPN, SVGIG (reference sequence). CDR3 size: 13 residues.